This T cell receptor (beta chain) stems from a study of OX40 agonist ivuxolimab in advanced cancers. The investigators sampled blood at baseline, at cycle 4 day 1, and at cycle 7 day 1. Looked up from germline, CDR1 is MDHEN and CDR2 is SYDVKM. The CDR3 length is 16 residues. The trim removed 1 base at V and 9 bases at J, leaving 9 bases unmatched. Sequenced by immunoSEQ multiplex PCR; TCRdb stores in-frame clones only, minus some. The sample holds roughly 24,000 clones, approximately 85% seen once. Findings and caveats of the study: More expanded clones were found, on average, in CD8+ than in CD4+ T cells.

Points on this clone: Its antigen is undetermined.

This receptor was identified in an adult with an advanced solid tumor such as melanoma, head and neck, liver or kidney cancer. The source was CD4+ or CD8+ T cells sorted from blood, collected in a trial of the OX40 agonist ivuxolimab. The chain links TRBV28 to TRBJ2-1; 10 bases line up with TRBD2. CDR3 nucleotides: TGTGCCAGCAGTTTATCCCTAGCGGGGGTAACTGGTGAGCAGTTCTTC. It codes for CASSLSLAGVTGEQFF.